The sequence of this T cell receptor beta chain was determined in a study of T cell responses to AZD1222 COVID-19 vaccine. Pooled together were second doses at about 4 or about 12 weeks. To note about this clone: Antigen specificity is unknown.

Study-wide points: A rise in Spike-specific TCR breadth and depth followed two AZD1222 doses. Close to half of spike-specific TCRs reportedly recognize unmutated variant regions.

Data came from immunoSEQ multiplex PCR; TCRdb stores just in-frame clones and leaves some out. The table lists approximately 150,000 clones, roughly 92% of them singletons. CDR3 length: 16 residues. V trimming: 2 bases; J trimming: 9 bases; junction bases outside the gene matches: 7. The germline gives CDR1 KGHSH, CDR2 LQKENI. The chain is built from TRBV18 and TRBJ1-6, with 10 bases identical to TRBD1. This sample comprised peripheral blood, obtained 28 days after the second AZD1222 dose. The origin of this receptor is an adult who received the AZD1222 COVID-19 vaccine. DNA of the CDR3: TGTGCCAGCTCACCAACCGGGACAGGGGTTGTTTCACCCCTCCACTTT. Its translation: CASSPTGTGVVSPLHF.